This T cell receptor beta chain is drawn from a study of T cells in localized non-small cell lung cancer. Study findings and constraints: Higher adjacent-lung clonality was associated with shorter survival. Investigators sequenced only a single tumor region, leaving heterogeneity possible.

Sequenced by immunoSEQ multiplex PCR; TCRdb stores in-frame clones only, minus some. Here the sample spans about 21,000 clones, roughly nine tenths being singletons. Of note for this clone: The antigen is unknown.

The V and J ends lost 1 base and 8 bases, in that order; junction bases with no gene match: 5. Germline V CDR1 and CDR2: GTSNPN, SVGIG (reference sequence). The CDR3 has 14 amino acids. The chain is built from TRBV30 and TRBJ1-2; 12 bases align to TRBD1. This TCR derives from a man between 35 and 75 years old with stage II squamous cell lung carcinoma. The sample was PBMCs, taken before any cancer treatment. CDR3 region: CAWSGDRGRRGYTF. The CDR3 region has the DNA TGTGCCTGGAGTGGGGACAGGGGGCGACGGGGCTACACCTTC.